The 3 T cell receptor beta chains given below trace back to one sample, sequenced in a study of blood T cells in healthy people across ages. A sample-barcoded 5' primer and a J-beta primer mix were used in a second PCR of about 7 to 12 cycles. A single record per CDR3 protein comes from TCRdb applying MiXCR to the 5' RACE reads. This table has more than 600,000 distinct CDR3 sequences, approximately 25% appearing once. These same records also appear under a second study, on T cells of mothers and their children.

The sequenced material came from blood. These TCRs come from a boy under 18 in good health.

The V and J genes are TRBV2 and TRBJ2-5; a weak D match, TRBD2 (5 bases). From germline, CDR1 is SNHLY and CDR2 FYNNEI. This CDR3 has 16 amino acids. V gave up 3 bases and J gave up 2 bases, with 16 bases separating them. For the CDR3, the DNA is TGTGCCAGCAGTGATCCGAGCGGTCCTTCGCAAGAGACCCAGTACTTC. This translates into CASSDPSGPSQETQYF.

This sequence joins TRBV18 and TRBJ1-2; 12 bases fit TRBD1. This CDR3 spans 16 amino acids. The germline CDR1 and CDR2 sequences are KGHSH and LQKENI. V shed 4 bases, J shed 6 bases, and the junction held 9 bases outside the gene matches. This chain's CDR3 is CASSRLRDRGRNGYTF. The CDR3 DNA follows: TGTGCCAGCTCACGCCTCCGGGACAGGGGGCGAAATGGCTACACCTTC.

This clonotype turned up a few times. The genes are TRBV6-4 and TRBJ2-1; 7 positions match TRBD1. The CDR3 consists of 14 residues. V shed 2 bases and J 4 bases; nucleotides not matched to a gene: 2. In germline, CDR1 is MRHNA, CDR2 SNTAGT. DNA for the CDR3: TGTGCCAGCAGTGACGGGACAGCATACAATGAGCAGTTCTTC. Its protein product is CASSDGTAYNEQFF.